These T cell receptor beta chains were read from a single sample in a study of OX40 agonist ivuxolimab in advanced cancers. Generated by immunoSEQ multiplex PCR, the TCRdb table keeps only in-frame clones and is missing some. The sample carries more than 65,000 clones, 89% recorded once. The material was CD4+ or CD8+ T cells sorted from blood, obtained in a trial of the OX40 agonist ivuxolimab. Source of these receptors: an adult with an advanced solid tumor such as melanoma, head and neck, liver or kidney cancer. CDR3s include the opening cysteine and the closing phenylalanine or tryptophan. Fields, in order: J gene, D gene, clone size, V gene, CDR3 protein, CDR3 DNA. D genes are given only for firm matches. Some rows have no size entry. The others give once, few or many, or a class for an expanded clone.

J: TRBJ2-5
D: TRBD2
size: NA
V: TRBV7-6
CDR3: CASSFRRTSGQETQYF
DNA: TGTGCCAGCAGCTTTCGGCGCACTAGCGGCCAAGAGACCCAGTACTTC

J: TRBJ2-3
D: TRBD2
size: NA
V: TRBV10-1
CDR3: CASSQSSGRHTQYF
DNA: TGCGCCAGCAGTCAGTCTAGCGGGAGACATACGCAGTATTTT

J: TRBJ2-2
D: NA
size: NA
V: TRBV7-2
CDR3: CASSGTPLADTGELFF
DNA: TGTGCCAGCAGCGGGACGCCGCTTGCGGACACCGGGGAGCTGTTTTTT

J: TRBJ2-7
D: TRBD1
size: NA
V: TRBV2
CDR3: CASNGQGVSYEQYF
DNA: TGTGCCAGCAACGGCCAGGGGGTATCCTACGAGCAGTACTTC

J: TRBJ2-7
D: TRBD2
size: NA
V: TRBV6-1
CDR3: CAGMTSGRQEQYF
DNA: TGTGCCGGTATGACTAGCGGGAGACAGGAGCAGTACTTC

J: TRBJ1-5
D: NA
size: NA
V: TRBV6-5
CDR3: CASSSQHKGQPQHF
DNA: TGTGCCAGCAGTTCCCAACACAAGGGTCAGCCCCAGCATTTT

J: TRBJ2-5
D: TRBD2
size: NA
V: TRBV7-6
CDR3: CASSSTGSGRPETQYF
DNA: TGTGCCAGCAGCTCGACGGGTAGCGGGAGACCGGAGACCCAGTACTTC

J: TRBJ2-1
D: TRBD2
size: once
V: TRBV5-4
CDR3: CASSLGGGLGEYNEQFF
DNA: TGTGCCAGCAGCTTGGGGGGGGGACTTGGTGAATACAATGAGCAGTTCTTC

J: TRBJ2-2
D: TRBD2
size: NA
V: TRBV19
CDR3: CASSILADHTPFTGELFF
DNA: TGTGCCAGTAGTATCCTAGCGGACCACACCCCATTCACCGGGGAGCTGTTTTTT

J: TRBJ2-1
D: NA
size: NA
V: TRBV6-5
CDR3: CASSRGAEQFF
DNA: TGTGCCAGCAGCCGGGGGGCTGAGCAGTTCTTC

J: TRBJ2-1
D: TRBD2
size: NA
V: TRBV27
CDR3: CASTGLAGGLSRNEQFF
DNA: TGTGCCAGCACGGGACTAGCGGGAGGATTATCTCGCAATGAGCAGTTCTTC

J: TRBJ2-2
D: NA
size: NA
V: TRBV29-1
CDR3: CSVELGLGGTFTGELFF
DNA: TGCAGCGTTGAACTAGGGTTGGGCGGGACCTTCACCGGGGAGCTGTTTTTT

J: TRBJ2-2
D: NA
size: NA
V: TRBV7-9
CDR3: CASSPTSNTGELFF
DNA: TGTGCCAGCAGCCCGACCTCGAACACCGGGGAGCTGTTTTTT

J: TRBJ2-3
D: NA
size: NA
V: TRBV19
CDR3: CASSIVVLGNTDTQYF
DNA: TGTGCCAGTAGTATAGTAGTCCTGGGTAACACAGATACGCAGTATTTT

J: TRBJ1-6
D: NA
size: NA
V: TRBV23-1
CDR3: CASTQPRYNSPLHF
DNA: TGCGCCAGCACTCAACCCCGCTATAATTCACCCCTCCACTTT

J: TRBJ1-1
D: TRBD1
size: once
V: TRBV7-2
CDR3: CASSQDRVRAEAFF
DNA: TGTGCCAGCAGCCAGGACAGGGTACGCGCTGAAGCTTTCTTT

J: TRBJ1-2
D: NA
size: NA
V: TRBV10-3
CDR3: CAISESVNYGYTF
DNA: TGTGCCATCAGTGAGTCAGTTAACTATGGCTACACCTTC

J: TRBJ2-1
D: TRBD2
size: NA
V: TRBV5-1
CDR3: CASSLTSGIGNEQFF
DNA: TGCGCCAGCAGCCTGACTAGCGGGATCGGTAATGAGCAGTTCTTC

J: TRBJ2-5
D: TRBD2
size: once
V: TRBV6-6
CDR3: CASRGTSGGGTQYF
DNA: TGTGCCAGCAGAGGGACTAGCGGGGGAGGGACCCAGTACTTC

J: TRBJ2-7
D: TRBD1
size: NA
V: TRBV7-8
CDR3: CASSPRTGYEQYF
DNA: TGTGCCAGCAGCCCCAGGACAGGCTACGAGCAGTACTTC

J: TRBJ2-7
D: NA
size: NA
V: TRBV7-8
CDR3: CASSLVVATYEQYF
DNA: TGTGCCAGCAGCTTAGTCGTCGCAACCTACGAGCAGTACTTC

J: TRBJ2-7
D: TRBD1
size: NA
V: TRBV5-5
CDR3: CASSGGQGYSGYEQYF
DNA: TGTGCCAGCAGCGGGGGACAGGGGTATAGTGGGTACGAGCAGTACTTC

J: TRBJ2-3
D: TRBD2
size: NA
V: TRBV5-8
CDR3: CASSLTSEVYF
DNA: TGTGCCAGCAGCTTGACTAGCGAAGTGTATTTT

J: TRBJ2-7
D: TRBD1
size: NA
V: TRBV7-2
CDR3: CASSSGTGGFREQYF
DNA: TGTGCCAGCAGCTCCGGGACAGGGGGCTTTAGGGAGCAGTACTTC

J: TRBJ2-7
D: TRBD1
size: NA
V: TRBV5-8
CDR3: CASNPTGTAYEQYF
DNA: TGTGCCAGCAACCCAACCGGGACAGCCTACGAGCAGTACTTC

J: TRBJ1-2
D: TRBD1
size: NA
V: TRBV19
CDR3: CASSIQVWDSYGYTF
DNA: TGTGCCAGTAGTATCCAAGTGTGGGACAGCTATGGCTACACCTTC

J: TRBJ1-2
D: NA
size: NA
V: TRBV7-6
CDR3: CASSPPIMGVMGYTF
DNA: TGTGCCAGCAGCCCTCCAATCATGGGGGTCATGGGCTACACCTTC

J: TRBJ2-1
D: NA
size: NA
V: TRBV18
CDR3: CASSPRAGDEQFF
DNA: TGTGCCAGCTCACCAAGGGCAGGGGATGAGCAGTTCTTC

J: TRBJ2-5
D: NA
size: NA
V: TRBV18
CDR3: CASSAGTGNQETQYF
DNA: TGTGCCAGCTCAGCCGGGACCGGGAACCAAGAGACCCAGTACTTC

J: TRBJ2-7
D: TRBD2
size: NA
V: TRBV18
CDR3: CASSPSRGRYSYEQYF
DNA: TGTGCCAGCTCCCCGAGTCGCGGGAGGTACTCCTACGAGCAGTACTTC

J: TRBJ2-1
D: TRBD2
size: NA
V: TRBV2
CDR3: CASDSGRGFNEQFF
DNA: TGTGCCAGCGATAGCGGGAGAGGTTTCAATGAGCAGTTCTTC

J: TRBJ2-7
D: NA
size: NA
V: TRBV5-4
CDR3: CASSSSTKNGDEQYF
DNA: TGTGCCAGCAGCTCCTCGACGAAAAACGGGGACGAGCAGTACTTC

J: TRBJ2-7
D: TRBD1
size: NA
V: TRBV2
CDR3: CAGNRGNSYEQYF
DNA: TGTGCCGGAAACAGGGGCAACTCCTACGAGCAGTACTTC

J: TRBJ1-1
D: NA
size: NA
V: TRBV7-2
CDR3: CASSLEPGRNTEAFF
DNA: TGTGCCAGCAGCTTAGAGCCGGGTAGGAACACTGAAGCTTTCTTT

J: TRBJ1-2
D: TRBD1
size: NA
V: TRBV29-1
CDR3: CSVGQGLDFNYGYTF
DNA: TGCAGCGTGGGACAGGGTCTTGATTTTAACTATGGCTACACCTTC

J: TRBJ2-7
D: NA
size: NA
V: TRBV6-5
CDR3: CAVRGTPGLEQYF
DNA: TGTGCCGTACGTGGGACCCCGGGCCTAGAGCAGTACTTC

J: TRBJ2-5
D: TRBD1
size: NA
V: TRBV6-6
CDR3: CASSYLQGARLETQYF
DNA: TGTGCCAGCAGTTACCTGCAGGGGGCGAGGTTGGAGACCCAGTACTTC

J: TRBJ1-1
D: TRBD1
size: NA
V: TRBV10-3
CDR3: CAIRGTVNTEAFF
DNA: TGTGCCATCAGGGGGACAGTTAACACTGAAGCTTTCTTT

J: TRBJ2-5
D: NA
size: NA
V: TRBV7-2
CDR3: CASSAKETQYF
DNA: TGTGCCAGCAGCGCGAAAGAGACCCAGTACTTC

J: TRBJ2-1
D: TRBD2
size: NA
V: TRBV20-1
CDR3: CSARGLAGLFF
DNA: TGCAGTGCGAGGGGACTAGCGGGACTGTTCTTC

J: TRBJ2-1
D: TRBD1
size: NA
V: TRBV18
CDR3: CASSPPQNRGHGGEQFF
DNA: TGTGCCAGCTCACCACCTCAAAACAGGGGGCACGGGGGTGAGCAGTTCTTC

J: TRBJ2-3
D: NA
size: NA
V: TRBV15
CDR3: CATRVRGSGRITDTQYF
DNA: TGTGCCACCAGGGTCCGGGGGTCAGGGCGGATAACAGATACGCAGTATTTT